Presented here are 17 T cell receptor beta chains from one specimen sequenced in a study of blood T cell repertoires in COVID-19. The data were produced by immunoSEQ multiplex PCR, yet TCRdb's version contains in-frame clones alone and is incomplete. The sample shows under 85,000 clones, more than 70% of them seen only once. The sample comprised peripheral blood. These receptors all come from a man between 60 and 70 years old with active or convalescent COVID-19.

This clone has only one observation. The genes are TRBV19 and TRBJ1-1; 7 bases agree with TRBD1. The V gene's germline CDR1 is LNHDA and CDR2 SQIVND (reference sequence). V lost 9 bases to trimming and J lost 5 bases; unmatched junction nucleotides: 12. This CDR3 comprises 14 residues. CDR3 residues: CASLSQGLGTEAFF. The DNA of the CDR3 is TGTGCCAGCCTATCACAGGGGCTAGGAACTGAAGCTTTCTTT.

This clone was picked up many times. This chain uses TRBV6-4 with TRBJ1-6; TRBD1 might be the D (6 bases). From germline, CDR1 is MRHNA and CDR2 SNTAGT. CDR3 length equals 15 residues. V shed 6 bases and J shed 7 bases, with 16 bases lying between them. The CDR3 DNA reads TGTGCCAGCAGCCCGACAGGACCGGGGAATTCACCCCTCCACTTT. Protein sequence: CASSPTGPGNSPLHF.

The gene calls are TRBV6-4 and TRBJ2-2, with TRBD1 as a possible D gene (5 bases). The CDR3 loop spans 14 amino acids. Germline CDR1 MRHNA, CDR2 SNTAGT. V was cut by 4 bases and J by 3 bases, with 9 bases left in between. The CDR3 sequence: CASSGQGDTGELFF. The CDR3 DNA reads TGTGCCAGCAGTGGGCAGGGCGACACCGGGGAGCTGTTTTTT.

The CDR3: CASSLDGDSPLHF. The CDR3 nucleotides read TGTGCCAGCAGCTTAGACGGGGATTCACCCCTCCACTTT. The V gene is TRBV11-3, the J gene TRBJ1-6; no definite D call. Germline V lookup: CDR1 SGHNT, CDR2 YENEEA. Between the trimmed V and J ends, which lost 0 bases and 8 bases, there was a span of 5 bases. The CDR3 runs to 13 residues.

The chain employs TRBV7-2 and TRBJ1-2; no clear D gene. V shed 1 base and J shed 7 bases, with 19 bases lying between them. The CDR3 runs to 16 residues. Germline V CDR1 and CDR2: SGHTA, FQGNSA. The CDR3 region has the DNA TGTGCCAGCAGCTTAGTCACAGCCATTACTGCGAGTGGCTACACCTTC. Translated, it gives CASSLVTAITASGYTF.

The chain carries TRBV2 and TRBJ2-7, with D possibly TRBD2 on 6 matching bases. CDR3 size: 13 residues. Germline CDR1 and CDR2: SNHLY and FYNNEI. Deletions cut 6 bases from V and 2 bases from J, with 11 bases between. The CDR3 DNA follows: TGTGCCAGCAGGCCGACTAGGACCTACGAGCAGTACTTC. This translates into CASRPTRTYEQYF.

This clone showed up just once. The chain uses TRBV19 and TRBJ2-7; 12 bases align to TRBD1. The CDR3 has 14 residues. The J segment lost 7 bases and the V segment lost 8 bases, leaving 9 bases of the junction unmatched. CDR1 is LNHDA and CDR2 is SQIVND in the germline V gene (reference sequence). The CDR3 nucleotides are TGTGCCAGTGGCGGGACAGGGGGCGCGGGGGAGCAGTACTTC. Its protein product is CASGGTGGAGEQYF.

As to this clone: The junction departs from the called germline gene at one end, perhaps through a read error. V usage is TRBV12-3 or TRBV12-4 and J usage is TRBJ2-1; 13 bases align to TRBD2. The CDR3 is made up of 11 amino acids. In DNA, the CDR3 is TGTGCCAGCAAAGGGACTAGCGGGGCCCTCTTC. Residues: CASKGTSGALF.

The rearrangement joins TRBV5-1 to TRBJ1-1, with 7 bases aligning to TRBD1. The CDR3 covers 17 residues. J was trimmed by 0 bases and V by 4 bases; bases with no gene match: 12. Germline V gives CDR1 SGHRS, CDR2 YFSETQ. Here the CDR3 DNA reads TGCGCCAGCAGCCCCGGGGACAGCTTCCTTGTGAACACTGAAGCTTTCTTT. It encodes CASSPGDSFLVNTEAFF.

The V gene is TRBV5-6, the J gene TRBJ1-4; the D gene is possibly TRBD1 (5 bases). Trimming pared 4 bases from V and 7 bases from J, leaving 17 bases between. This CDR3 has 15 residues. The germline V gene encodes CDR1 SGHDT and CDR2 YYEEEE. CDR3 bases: TGTGCCAGCAGCCCGGCAGGGCGGGGGAGTGAAAAACTGTTTTTT. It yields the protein CASSPAGRGSEKLFF.

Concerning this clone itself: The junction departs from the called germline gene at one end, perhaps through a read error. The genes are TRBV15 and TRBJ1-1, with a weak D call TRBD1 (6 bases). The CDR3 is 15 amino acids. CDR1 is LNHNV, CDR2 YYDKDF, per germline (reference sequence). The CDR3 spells CATTRGGGTNTEAFF. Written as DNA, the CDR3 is TGTGCCACCACCAGAGGGGGGGGGACAAACACTGAAGCTTTCTTT. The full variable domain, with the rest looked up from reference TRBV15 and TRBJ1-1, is DAMVIQNPRYQVTQFGKPVTLSCSQTLNHNVMYWYQQKSSQAPKLLFHYYDKDFNNEADTPDNFQSRRPNTSFCFLDIRSPGLGDTAMYLCATTRGGGTNTEAFFGQGTRLTVV.

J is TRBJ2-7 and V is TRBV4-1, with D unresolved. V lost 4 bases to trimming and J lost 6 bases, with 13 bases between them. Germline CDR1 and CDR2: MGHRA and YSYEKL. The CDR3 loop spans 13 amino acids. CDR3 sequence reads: CASSPVGLFEQYF. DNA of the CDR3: TGCGCCAGCAGCCCGGTCGGTCTCTTCGAGCAGTACTTC.

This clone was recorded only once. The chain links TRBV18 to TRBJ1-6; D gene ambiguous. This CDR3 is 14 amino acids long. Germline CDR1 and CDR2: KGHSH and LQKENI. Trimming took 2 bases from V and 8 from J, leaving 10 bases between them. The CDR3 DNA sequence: TGTGCCAGCTCACCAAAGAGGGATTATTCACCCCTCCACTTT. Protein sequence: CASSPKRDYSPLHF.

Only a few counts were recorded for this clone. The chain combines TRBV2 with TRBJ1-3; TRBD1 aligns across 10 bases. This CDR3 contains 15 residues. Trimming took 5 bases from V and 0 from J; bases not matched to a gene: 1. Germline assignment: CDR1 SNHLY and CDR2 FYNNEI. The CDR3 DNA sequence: TGTGCCAGCAGTTGGGACAGGGGCTCTGGAAACACCATATATTTT. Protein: CASSWDRGSGNTIYF.

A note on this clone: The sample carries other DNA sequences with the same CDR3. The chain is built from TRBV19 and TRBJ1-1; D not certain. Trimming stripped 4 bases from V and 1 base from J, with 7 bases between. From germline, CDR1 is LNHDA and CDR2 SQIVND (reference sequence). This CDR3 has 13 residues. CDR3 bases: TGTGCCAGTAGTAATCGGGGGAACACTGAAGCTTTCTTT. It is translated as CASSNRGNTEAFF.

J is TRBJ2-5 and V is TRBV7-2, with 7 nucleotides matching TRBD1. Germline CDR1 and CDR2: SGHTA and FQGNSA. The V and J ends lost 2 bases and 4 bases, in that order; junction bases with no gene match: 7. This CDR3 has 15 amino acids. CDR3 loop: CASSLKQGVLETQYF. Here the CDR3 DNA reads TGTGCCAGCAGCTTAAAGCAGGGGGTGTTAGAGACCCAGTACTTC.

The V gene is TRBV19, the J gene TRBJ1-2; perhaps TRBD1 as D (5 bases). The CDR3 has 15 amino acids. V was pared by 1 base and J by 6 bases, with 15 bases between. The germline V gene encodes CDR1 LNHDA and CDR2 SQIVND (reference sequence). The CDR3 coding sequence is TGTGCCAGTAGTATAGGGACAAGAAGTAAAGATGGCTACACCTTC. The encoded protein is CASSIGTRSKDGYTF.